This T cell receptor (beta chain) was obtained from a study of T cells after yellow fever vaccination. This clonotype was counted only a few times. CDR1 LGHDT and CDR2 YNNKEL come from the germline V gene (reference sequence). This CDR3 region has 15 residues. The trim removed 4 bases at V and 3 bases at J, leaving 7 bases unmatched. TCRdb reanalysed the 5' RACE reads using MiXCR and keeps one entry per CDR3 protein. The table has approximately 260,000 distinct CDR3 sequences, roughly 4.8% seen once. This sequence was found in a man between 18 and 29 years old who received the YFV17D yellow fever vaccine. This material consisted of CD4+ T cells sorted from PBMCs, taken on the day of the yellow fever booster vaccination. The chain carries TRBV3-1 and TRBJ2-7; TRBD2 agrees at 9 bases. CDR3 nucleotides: TGTGCCAGCAGCCCCGGGACTAGCCCGATCTACGAGCAGTACTTC. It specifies CASSPGTSPIYEQYF.